One T cell receptor (beta chain) is described in this entry. This clonotype was found a few times. Its recognized antigen is unknown. Base qualities were left out, and no much larger clone turns up one base away. From its cysteine to its phenylalanine, the CDR3 spans 14 amino acids. Here the CDR3 DNA is all that survives: 42 bases in frame from base 1. Germline trimming amounts to 5 bases on V and 2 bases on J, with 0 as the count of junction bases outside the gene matches. The germline V gene (reference sequence) gives CDR1 as MNHNY and CDR2 as SVGAGI. The time point label for this specimen denotes: patch test 1, 2 weeks after DPC sensitization. What this sample's treatment or condition label stands for: therapeutic diphenylcyclopropenone sensitization with weekly scalp DPC. Blood at each patch-test visit was drawn before the patch test was applied. Patients were eligible if aged 18 to 70, diagnosed with alopecia and judged suitable for DPC therapy, and pregnant patients were excluded. Total RNA was extracted from unfractionated whole blood collected in Tempus Blood RNA tubes.

These data originate in a study of human T cells and chemical hapten exposure (dated by TCRdb to the early 2020s). Background on the whole study: For sensitization, 2% DPC in acetone was applied to a 2 cm by 2 cm area of upper inner arm skin. Weekly therapeutic DPC doses were additionally applied to the scalp of patients throughout the approximately 23-week study period. Blood samples were taken from patients before sensitization (week 0) and at 2, 6 and about 24 weeks after DPC sensitization. Libraries were combined into a pool for sequencing, and differences in TCR yield between samples came mainly from small differences in library volumes within the pool. For TCR sequencing, blood came from 25 to 35 alopecia patients at anywhere from one to four time points (pre-sensitization, 2, 6 and 24 weeks). The study tracked peripheral blood TCR repertoire changes in vivo during primary and secondary sensitization to the hapten diphenylcyclopropenone (DPC) in alopecia patients. Patch testing on the upper back used Finn chambers containing 0.01% DPC, with scoring done after 6 days according to International Contact Dermatitis Research Group standards. Alopecia areata with under or over 50% scalp involvement, alopecia totalis and alopecia universalis were represented in the patient cohort, which was mostly female. The paper as a whole reports these results and caveats: The number of TCRs above 1 in 1000 frequency did not change with DPC sensitization; there was no evidence of global repertoire structure alterations. The number of PT1 expanded TCRs positively correlated with patch test score, significant at thresholds 8, 16 and 32 but not 4. All patients had alopecia, a presumed autoimmune disease, so their immune response might differ from that of healthy individuals. Repeated subsampling changed both the strength of the expansion versus patch-test correlation and the threshold at which that correlation became significant. Significantly more large CDR3 similarity clusters were formed by expanded TCRs than by pre-sensitization or healthy control sets, consistent with antigen-driven responses.

Library preparation used RACE. The data were produced on a NextSeq 500. During library preparation, unique molecular identifiers were attached to individual cDNA molecules so that TCRs could be counted quantitatively and reproducibly. Each blood RNA sample was used to sequence both TCR alpha and TCR beta chains. The paper's processing steps were these. A median of approximately 100,000 TCRs per sample was observed, with a range of roughly 23,224 to 750,000. The Decombinator software suite was used to annotate V, J and CDR3 in the TCR reads. Every sample was subsampled to the same number of TCRs (28,000) for the PS versus PT1 abundance plots. TCRs were defined as expanded if absent before sensitization and observed at least eight times at the 2-week time point. TCRdb trimmed the raw reads at Q25, called clones with MiXCR and kept productive beta chains. Identical CDR3 protein sequences are pooled into one entry, listed with their most common genes and DNA. The V and J calls here are based on TCRdb, not the publication. Recorded for this sample are about 120,000 distinct CDR3 sequences; roughly an eighth of them occurred a single time. Less than 0.95% of the sample goes to the ten largest clones.

Sequencing was performed on whole blood, taken in connection with sensitization to the hapten diphenylcyclopropenone (DPC). The V gene is TRBV6-6 and the J gene is TRBJ1-5, with 10 bases matching TRBD1. The TCR comes from a man aged 18 to 29 with alopecia areata. Some clones in this sample may be carry-over from other donors' samples. The DNA sequence reads TGTGCCAGCAGTGGACAGGGGGGCAATCAGCCCCAGCATTTT. Its protein product is CASSGQGGNQPQHF.